This TCR beta chain originates from a study of shared clonotypes between healthy human individuals (TCRdb year 2020). Study-level background: Three men and a couple of women, aged 18 to 49 years, made up the cohort. For each donor, three plates each were used for CD4 naive and CD4 memory, two plates were used for CD8 naive, and one plate was used for CD8 memory. To estimate repertoire size and how much clonotype sharing occurs between individuals, the study deeply sequenced the blood TCR repertoires of five healthy adults. To increase sequencing depth and limit assay-specific biases, TCR repertoire library preparation and sequencing were carried out by different laboratories using diverse techniques. Between about 0.94 and 8.9 billion PBMCs per donor were obtained by leukapheresis.

Overall results and qualifications from the work: When a handful of donors were compared, the shared fraction of clonotypes was about 5.4% for naive CD4, around 4% for naive CD8, roughly 2.5% for memory CD4, and roughly 0.4% for memory CD8. Based on pairwise subsampling, the degree of clonotype sharing among donors was expected to be affected by sequencing depth. Clonotypes shared by all four sorted-subset donors showed higher generation probabilities than non-shared clonotypes. Naive subsets generally had larger estimated clonotype richness than memory subsets. The genetic and exposure-history diversity represented was limited by the small number of donors. Sampling was limited to blood, and TCR repertoires in tissue likely differ from TCR repertoires in blood. Even with the large sequencing depth, rarefaction of the sorted-subset datasets indicated that sequencing was incomplete.

The CDR3 starts with the cysteine, ends with the phenylalanine, and has 15 residues. Of all the DNA, just the CDR3 is kept, 45 bases in frame from base 1. V is cut by 5 bases and J by 0 bases, and the space between the germline ends is 10 bases. The germline V gene sets CDR1 to MDHEN and CDR2 to SYDVKM. Healthy HIV-negative adults with no recently reported acute infections or vaccinations were included as donors. Every donor was a Caucasian adult residing in Nashville, Tennessee, USA. CD4+ T cells were enriched through magnetic negative selection, after which naive cells were positively selected on CD45RA and the remaining negative fraction served as the memory subset. Blood was collected by leukapheresis, and PBMCs were isolated by Ficoll-Histopaque density gradient centrifugation and then cryopreserved in liquid nitrogen vapor phase. Analytical flow cytometry was used to check the purity and quantity of every magnetically sorted T cell population. Each sorted fraction had its genomic DNA isolated and then quantified by UV absorbance on a Nanodrop 2000c.

Details on this clone: The specificity of this receptor is unknown. No clone much larger than this one lies a single base away; base qualities are absent.

Using the deep immunoSEQ assay, TCR CDR3 regions were amplified from genomic DNA by multiplex PCR. Extracted genomic DNA from each cell subset was distributed evenly across all wells of several immunoSEQ 96-well plates, and each plate was treated as a replicate. For sorted subsets, each replicate PCR was loaded with roughly 200 ng genomic DNA, equivalent to 25,000 to 30,000 T cell genomes. Purified libraries were measured with a Qubit 3.0 fluorometer, size-checked on a Bioanalyzer 2100, and measured again with the KAPA Library Quantification kit. Each immunoSEQ 96-well plate was sequenced on its own single-read 150-cycle Illumina NextSeq 550 flow cell. The authors processed their data as follows. Because only junctional sequences without quality scores were contained in the immunoSEQ output, filtering matching that applied to full-length reads could not be performed. Sequences were annotated with PyIR, a Python wrapper for IgBLAST v1.9, and V/J genes and CDR3 were assigned using IMGT germline references. Reads with weak V/J assignments (E-value above 1e-6), missing CDR3, stop codons, out-of-frame junctions, or ambiguous translated residues were removed. V3J clonotypes were defined by identical inferred V gene, J gene, and CDR3 amino acid sequence. Percentage overlap between repertoires was computed as shared unique clonotypes divided by the size of the smaller repertoire. Repertoire richness was assessed with RTK rarefaction, the Chao1 estimator, and Recon v2.1 estimates of unobserved clonotypes. Generation probabilities for all TCRbeta clonotypes obtained by the gDNA method from a handful of donors were computed using OLGA. Drawn from immuneACCESS, this table holds only the in-frame rearrangements with V and J called that TCRdb kept. Clones are partly lost; checked studies trace under half to an unresolved V gene and leave the rest unexplained. From that table come the V and J calls and clone size; the DNA was used to work out D and trimming. The sample records almost 750,000 clones, approximately 72% of which are singletons. The top ten clonotypes cover under 2% of the sample.

In this chain, TRBV28 is recombined with TRBJ1-4; the D gene cannot be resolved reliably. This clonotype was obtained from a woman in her 30s in good health. Input material: memory CD4+ T cells sorted from blood. Interpreted using the paper, the cell subset or site label stands for: CD45RA-negative fraction. CDR3 region: CASSLRRSTNEKLFF. The bases are TGTGCCAGCAGTCTACGACGATCAACTAATGAAAAACTGTTTTTT.